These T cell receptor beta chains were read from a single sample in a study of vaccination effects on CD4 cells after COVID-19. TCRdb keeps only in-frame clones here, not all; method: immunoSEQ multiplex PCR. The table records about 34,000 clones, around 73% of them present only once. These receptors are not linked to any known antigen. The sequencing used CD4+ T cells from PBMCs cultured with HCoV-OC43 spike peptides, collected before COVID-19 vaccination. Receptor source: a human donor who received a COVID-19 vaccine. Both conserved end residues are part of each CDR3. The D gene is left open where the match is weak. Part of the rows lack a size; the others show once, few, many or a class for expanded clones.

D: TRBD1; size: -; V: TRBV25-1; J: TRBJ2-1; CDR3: CANPTGGSYNEQFF; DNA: TGTGCCAACCCGACAGGGGGCTCCTACAATGAGCAGTTCTTC
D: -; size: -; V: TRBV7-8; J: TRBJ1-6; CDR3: CASSLAQGQAAGGISPLHF; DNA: TGTGCCAGCAGCTTAGCGCAGGGACAAGCCGCGGGGGGGATTTCACCCCTCCACTTT
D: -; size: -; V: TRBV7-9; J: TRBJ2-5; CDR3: CASSLGGLQDTQYF; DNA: TGTGCCAGCAGCTTAGGAGGACTCCAAGATACCCAGTACTTC
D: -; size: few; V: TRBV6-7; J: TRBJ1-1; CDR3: CASTPPGVQTEAFF; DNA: TGTGCCAGCACTCCCCCTGGGGTCCAAACTGAAGCTTTCTTT
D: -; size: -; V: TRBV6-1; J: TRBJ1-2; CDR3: CASSEVGPTIGYTF; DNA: TGTGCCAGCAGTGAAGTGGGACCCACTATTGGCTACACCTTC
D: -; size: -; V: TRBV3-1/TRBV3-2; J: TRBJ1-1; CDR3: CASSRQELMNTEAFF; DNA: TGTGCCAGCAGCCGACAGGAGTTAATGAACACTGAAGCTTTCTTT
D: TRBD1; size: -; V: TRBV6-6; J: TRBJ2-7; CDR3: CASSSQGAVYEQYF; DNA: TGTGCCAGCAGTTCCCAGGGGGCCGTCTACGAGCAGTACTTC
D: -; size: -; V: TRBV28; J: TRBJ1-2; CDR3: CASSLASPHGYTF; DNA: TGTGCCAGCAGCCTAGCGAGTCCTCATGGCTACACCTTC
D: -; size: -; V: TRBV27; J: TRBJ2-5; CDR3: CASSPRDKETQYF; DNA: TGTGCCAGCAGTCCCCGGGACAAAGAGACCCAGTACTTC
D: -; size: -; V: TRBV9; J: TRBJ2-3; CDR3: CASSVGGALVDTQYF; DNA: TGTGCCAGCAGCGTCGGCGGGGCTTTGGTAGATACGCAGTATTTT
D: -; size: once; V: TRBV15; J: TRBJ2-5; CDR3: CATSPRKGETQYF; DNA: TGTGCCACCAGCCCGCGGAAGGGAGAGACCCAGTACTTC
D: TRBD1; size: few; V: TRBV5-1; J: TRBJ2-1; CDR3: CASSGWTGDTDEQFF; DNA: TGCGCCAGCAGCGGATGGACAGGGGATACCGATGAGCAGTTCTTC
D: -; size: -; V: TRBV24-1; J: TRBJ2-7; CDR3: CATSDLEGDEQYF; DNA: TGTGCCACCAGTGATTTAGAGGGAGACGAGCAGTACTTC
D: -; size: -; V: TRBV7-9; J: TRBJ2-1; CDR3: CASSLNGRSNEQFF; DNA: TGTGCCAGCAGCTTAAACGGACGCAGCAATGAGCAGTTCTTC
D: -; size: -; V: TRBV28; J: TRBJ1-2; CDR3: CASSTSNYGYTF; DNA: TGTGCCAGCAGTACGTCTAACTATGGCTACACCTTC
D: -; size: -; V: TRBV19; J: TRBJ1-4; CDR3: CASSIIGSANEKLFF; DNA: TGTGCCAGTAGTATAATCGGCAGCGCTAATGAAAAACTGTTTTTT
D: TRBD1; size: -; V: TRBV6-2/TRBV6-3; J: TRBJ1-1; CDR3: CASSQGQPEAFF; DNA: TGTGCCAGCAGTCAGGGACAGCCTGAAGCTTTCTTT
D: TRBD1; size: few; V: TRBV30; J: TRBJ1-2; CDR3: CAWDRGYGYTF; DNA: TGTGCCTGGGACAGGGGTTATGGCTACACCTTC
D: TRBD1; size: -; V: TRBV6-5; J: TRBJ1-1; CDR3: CASSTGQGRTEAFF; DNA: TGTGCCAGCAGTACCGGACAGGGGAGGACTGAAGCTTTCTTT
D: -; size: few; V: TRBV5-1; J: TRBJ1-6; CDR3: CASSLSNKVNSPLHF; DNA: TGCGCCAGCAGCTTGAGCAACAAGGTGAATTCACCCCTCCACTTT
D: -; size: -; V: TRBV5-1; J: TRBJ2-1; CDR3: CASSLQGNYNEQFF; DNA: TGCGCCAGCAGCTTGCAAGGGAACTACAATGAGCAGTTCTTC
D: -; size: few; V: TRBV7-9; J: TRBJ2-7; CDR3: CASSLAGVPHEQYF; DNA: TGTGCCAGCAGCTTAGCAGGTGTTCCCCACGAGCAGTACTTC
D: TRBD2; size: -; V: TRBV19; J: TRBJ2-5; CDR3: CASSYTASGGVLETQYF; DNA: TGTGCCAGTAGCTACACTGCTAGCGGGGGTGTCTTAGAGACCCAGTACTTC
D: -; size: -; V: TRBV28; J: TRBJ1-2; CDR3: CASSLAGQAYGYTF; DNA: TGTGCCAGCAGTTTAGCAGGTCAAGCCTATGGCTACACCTTC
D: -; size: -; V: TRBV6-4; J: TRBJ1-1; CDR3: CASRFSGARNTEAFF; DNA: TGTGCCAGCCGTTTCTCAGGGGCGCGGAACACTGAAGCTTTCTTT
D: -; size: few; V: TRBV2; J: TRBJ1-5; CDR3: CASRTAGDQPQHF; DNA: TGTGCCAGCCGGACCGCTGGGGATCAGCCCCAGCATTTT
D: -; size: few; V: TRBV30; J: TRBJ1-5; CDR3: CAWSSGGNQPQHF; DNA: TGTGCCTGGAGTAGCGGGGGTAATCAGCCCCAGCATTTT
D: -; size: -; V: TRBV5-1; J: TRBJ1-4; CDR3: CASSSVVNEKLFF; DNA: TGCGCCAGCAGCTCGGTGGTCAATGAAAAACTGTTTTTT
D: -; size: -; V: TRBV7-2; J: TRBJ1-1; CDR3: CASSLRFPNTEAFF; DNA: TGTGCCAGCAGCTTAAGGTTTCCGAACACTGAAGCTTTCTTT
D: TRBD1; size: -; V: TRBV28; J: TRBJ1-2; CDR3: CASRTLQGAYGYTF; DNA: TGTGCCAGCAGAACCCTACAGGGGGCCTATGGCTACACCTTC
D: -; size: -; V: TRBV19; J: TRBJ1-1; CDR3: CASDRTGAFF; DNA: TGTGCCAGTGACAGAACGGGCGCTTTCTTT
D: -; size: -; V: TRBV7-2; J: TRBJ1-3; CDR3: CASSNGIFTSGNTIYF; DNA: TGTGCCAGCAGCAATGGGATCTTCACCTCTGGAAACACCATATATTTT